This entry lists 15 T cell receptor beta chains sequenced from one sample in a study of identical twins. TCRdb called the 5' RACE reads again in MiXCR, with one record for every CDR3 protein. The sample lists some 1,700,000 distinct CDR3 sequences, 32% occurring once. Material: cord blood. Receptor source: a newborn girl in good health.

This sequence joins TRBV20-1 and TRBJ1-2; D perhaps matches TRBD1 (6 bases). Trimming stripped 6 bases from V and 3 bases from J, with 14 bases between. Germline V gene sequence: CDR1 DFQATT, CDR2 SNEGSKA (reference sequence). This CDR3 region has 13 residues. In DNA, the CDR3 is TGCAGTGCCCCCCCCGGACAGTACTATGGCTACACCTTC. Its translation is CSAPPGQYYGYTF.

This clonotype came up once. A much larger clone lies a single base off, so this may be a read error. The chain employs TRBV24-1 and TRBJ2-2; no firm D call. CDR1 is KGHDR and CDR2 is SFDVKD in the germline V gene. The CDR3 sequence is 13 residues long. Trimming took off 3 bases at V and 3 bases at J, with 4 bases between the two ends. The CDR3 nucleotides are TGTGCCACCAGTGATCCTCACACCGGGGAGCTGTTTTTT. Its protein product is CATSDPHTGELFF.

The genes are TRBV12-3 or TRBV12-4 and TRBJ1-4; D unresolved. The CDR3 length is 14 residues. Trimming removed 3 bases at V and 8 bases at J, with 13 bases between. CDR3 nucleotide sequence: TGTGCCAGCAGTTTCGGGCAGAGTGGGGAAAAACTGTTTTTT. Its protein is CASSFGQSGEKLFF.

This clonotype was found a few times. The genes are TRBV18 and TRBJ2-3; 7 bases are a match to TRBD2. CDR1 and CDR2 (germline): KGHSH, LQKENI. The CDR3 runs to 13 residues. V trimming: 6 bases; J trimming: 4 bases; junction bases outside the gene matches: 4. The CDR3, as DNA: TGTGCCAGCTCGACAGCGGGGCCAGATACGCAGTATTTT. Its protein is CASSTAGPDTQYF.

This clonotype was observed a few times. DNA for the CDR3: TGCAGTGCTAGTAGATACAGGGACCCCCACATTAATCAGCCCCAGCATTTT. Residues: CSASRYRDPHINQPQHF. This rearrangement joins TRBV20-1 to TRBJ1-5, with D maybe TRBD1 (6 bases). This CDR3 is built from 17 residues. CDR1 is DFQATT, CDR2 SNEGSKA, per germline (reference sequence). V was clipped by 3 bases and J by 4 bases, with 22 bases between them.

This clonotype was counted only a few times. The CDR3 is CAISDLNRDSYNEQFF. CDR3 nucleotides: TGTGCCATCAGTGATCTAAACCGGGACAGCTACAATGAGCAGTTCTTC. The chain is built from TRBV10-3 and TRBJ2-1, with 7 bases matching TRBD1. Germline assignment: CDR1 ENHRY and CDR2 SYGVKD. This CDR3 is built from 16 residues. V lost 3 bases to trimming and J lost 3 bases; unmatched junction nucleotides: 8.

This clonotype was observed a handful of times. The gene calls are TRBV28 and TRBJ1-4, with TRBD1 matching over 7 bases. The CDR3 totals 14 residues. CDR1 MDHEN and CDR2 SYDVKM come from the germline V gene. The junction had 8 bases not matched to a gene; V was cut back by 6 bases and J by 7 bases. The CDR3 protein is CASRPPTGREKLFF. CDR3 in DNA: TGTGCCAGCAGACCCCCGACAGGGCGTGAAAAACTGTTTTTT.

The count of this clonotype is one. One end of the junction fails to match germline, which may point to a read error. The chain joins TRBV19 to TRBJ2-3; 7 positions agree with TRBD2. Per germline, CDR1 LNHDA and CDR2 SQIVND (reference sequence). CDR3 length: 14 residues. Here the CDR3 DNA reads TGTGCCAGTAGGGGGACTACCTACACAGGTACGCAGTATTTT. As protein: CASRGTTYTGTQYF.

This clonotype appeared a few times. The J gene is TRBJ1-2, the V gene TRBV7-9; 7 bases map to TRBD1. J gave up 3 bases and V 5 bases, and 9 bases lay outside the gene matches. Germline V CDR1 and CDR2: SEHNR, FQNEAQ (reference sequence). The CDR3 runs to 15 residues. CDR3: CASSPRQGSDYGYTF. CDR3 in DNA: TGTGCCAGCAGCCCCCGACAGGGATCGGACTATGGCTACACCTTC.

This clonotype has more than one count but fewer than ten. CDR3 in DNA: TGTGCCAGCAGCCTGACATATACGCAGTATTTT. It yields the protein CASSLTYTQYF. The chain combines TRBV7-2 with TRBJ2-3; D gene unclear. V was trimmed by 5 bases and J by 7 bases, leaving 7 bases between them. Germline V gives CDR1 SGHTA, CDR2 FQGNSA. The CDR3 contains 11 residues.

Here the CDR3 DNA reads TGTGCCAGCAGTTTGGGACTAGCGGGGGGGCCAGATGTGCAGTATTTT. It encodes CASSLGLAGGPDVQYF. This chain joins TRBV12-3 or TRBV12-4 and TRBJ2-3; TRBD2 matches at 16 bases. The V gene end was trimmed by 3 bases and the J gene end by 11 bases; junction bases not matched to a gene: 8. The CDR3 totals 16 residues.

This clonotype was picked up a small number of times. The V and J genes are TRBV5-1 and TRBJ1-1; maybe TRBD1 (5 bases). V lost 4 bases to trimming and J lost 3 bases, with 10 bases between them. Germline loops: CDR1 SGHRS, CDR2 YFSETQ. The CDR3 spans 13 residues. CDR3 DNA: TGCGCCAGCAGCCTGACAGATGACACTGAAGCTTTCTTT. Translating gives CASSLTDDTEAFF.

The chain uses TRBV7-6 and TRBJ2-1; possible D gene TRBD2, 5 bases. V was shortened by 6 bases and J by 5 bases, with 17 bases between the two germline ends. CDR3 length equals 15 residues. In germline, CDR1 is SGHVS, CDR2 FNYEAQ. The CDR3 DNA sequence: TGTGCCAGCAGTCGACCTACTAGTGCCCACAATGAGCAGTTCTTC. Its translation is CASSRPTSAHNEQFF.

The J gene is TRBJ2-2, the V gene TRBV6-2 or TRBV6-3; 13 positions match TRBD2. V was clipped by 10 bases and J by 2 bases; unmatched bases: 16. Germline CDR1 reads MNHEY; CDR2 reads SVGEGT. CDR3 length: 19 residues. The CDR3 loop reads CATLAQRTSGSFNTGELFF. Written as DNA, the CDR3 is TGTGCCACCCTGGCGCAAAGGACTAGCGGGAGTTTTAACACCGGGGAGCTGTTTTTT.

The table lists this clonotype with a count of one. This sequence joins TRBV12-3 or TRBV12-4 and TRBJ2-1, with TRBD2 identical over 9 bases. The J call is uncertain, as TRBJ2-7 better fits the DNA end. CDR3 size: 14 residues. CDR3 in amino acids: CASSRERGDNEQYF. The CDR3, as DNA: TGTGCCAGCAGTCGAGAGCGGGGGGACAATGAGCAGTACTTC.